This T cell receptor (beta chain) was obtained from a study of cytomegalovirus exposure and HLA in healthy donors. Study conclusions and caveats: Sequencing likely produced, as an artifact, a cluster of highly shared sequence variants.

Looked up from germline, CDR1 is SGHAT and CDR2 is FQNNGV. The CDR3 loop spans 15 amino acids. V shed 5 bases and J 0 bases; nucleotides not matched to a gene: 5. In the PCR, 60 Vbeta and 13 Jbeta primers were used. Original analysis: Unique TCR beta chains numbered roughly 80 million in a later analysis, with around 10 million shared. Generated by immunoSEQ multiplex PCR, the TCRdb table keeps only in-frame clones and is missing some. The D gene and trimming were derived from the DNA, and the V and J assignments and clone size from that table. In the table there are approximately 140,000 clones, 75% to 80% of which are singletons. Regarding this clone: Its antigen is unidentified.

This clonotype was sampled from a female donor in good health and CMV-seronegative. The chain carries TRBV11-2 and TRBJ1-2; TRBD1 matches 8 bases. Sequenced: PBMCs. The CDR3: CASSVRQGPNYGYTF. As DNA, the CDR3 is TGTGCCAGCAGCGTACGACAGGGGCCTAACTATGGCTACACCTTC.